This T cell receptor beta chain was recovered during a study of T cell repertoires and HLA-DP antigens. About the research overall: Average DNA input: about 200 ng for CD137+CD4+ sorts, about 1,200 ng pre-culture. General study findings and limits: Sorted CD137+ clonality was 0.35 to 0.5 for both alloantigens, versus approximately 0.04 pre-culture. Naive and memory CD4+ cells were analysed together, not apart.

Assay used: immunoSEQ multiplex PCR; TCRdb lists only in-frame clones, some missing. The table has about 73,000 clones, 80% seen once. The CDR3 totals 15 residues. Looked up from germline, CDR1 is SGHVS and CDR2 is FQNEAQ. The J segment lost 4 bases and the V segment lost 7 bases, leaving 8 bases of the junction unmatched. About this clone: The antigen is not known.

The V call is TRBV7-8, the J call TRBJ2-2, with 8 bases matching TRBD1. Sequenced input: CD4+ T cells from PBMCs. The source is a man in his 60s in good health and CMV-seronegative. CDR3 sequence reads: CASNLHRGTTGELFF. Written as DNA, the CDR3 is TGTGCCAGCAACCTACACAGGGGGACCACCGGGGAGCTGTTTTTT.